This entry lists 27 T cell receptor beta chains sequenced from one sample in a study of low-dose radiotherapy and immunotherapy resistance in tumors. First-strand cDNA used TRAV- and TRBV-specific primers, covering alpha and beta chains. PCR amplification of the TCRs was performed with Phusion for 20 PCR cycles, and it relied on a constant-region primer together with a V-primer adapter. Each CDR3 protein gets one entry after TCRdb re-called the reads with MiXCR. The table has 57,000 or so distinct CDR3 sequences, 20% to 25% seen once. Time point in this sample: before trial treatment. The sequencing used PBMCs, collected before treatment. These TCRs come from a male donor with prostate cancer.

This clonotype has just one count. The chain joins TRBV4-1 to TRBJ1-4; a possible D gene is TRBD1 (5 bases). CDR1 MGHRA and CDR2 YSYEKL come from the germline V gene. The germline V and J ends were trimmed by 9 bases and 0 bases, with 11 bases remaining between them. The length of the CDR3 is 14 residues. This CDR3 is CASWDPTTNEKLFF. The CDR3 bases are TGCGCCAGTTGGGACCCAACAACTAATGAAAAACTGTTTTTT.

This clonotype appeared once. V gene TRBV7-2 combines with J gene TRBJ2-5; TRBD2 agrees at 12 bases. The junction had 11 bases not matched to a gene; V was cut back by 1 base and J by 5 bases. Germline V gene sequence: CDR1 SGHTA, CDR2 FQGNSA. The CDR3 is 18 amino acids. The CDR3 nucleotides read TGTGCCAGCAGCTTAGTGTGGAGACTAGCGGGAGCTGTCGAGACCCAGTACTTC. This translates into CASSLVWRLAGAVETQYF.

This clonotype occurred many times. This chain uses TRBV4-1 with TRBJ1-2; tentative D call: TRBD1 (6 bases). In germline, CDR1 is MGHRA, CDR2 YSYEKL. The CDR3 consists of 15 residues. V was trimmed by 1 base and J by 4 bases, leaving 13 bases between them. Written as DNA, the CDR3 is TGCGCCAGCAGCCAAGGTCAGGACAGAACCTATGGCTACACCTTC. It encodes CASSQGQDRTYGYTF.

This clonotype was observed at least ten times. The chain combines TRBV6-2 or TRBV6-3 with TRBJ2-1; 7 bases fit TRBD1. This CDR3 is 16 amino acids long. J lost 2 bases, V lost 7 bases, and 11 bases had no gene match. The germline V gene has CDR1 MNHEY and CDR2 SVGEGT. The CDR3 protein is CASILQGRVAYNEQFF. CDR3 DNA sequence: TGTGCCAGCATTCTACAGGGGCGGGTCGCCTACAATGAGCAGTTCTTC.

This rearrangement joins TRBV10-3 to TRBJ2-7; no clear D gene. This CDR3 comprises 14 residues. V was pared by 2 bases and J by 1 base, with 9 bases between. The germline V gene has CDR1 ENHRY and CDR2 SYGVKD. In DNA form, the CDR3 reads TGTGCCATCAGTGAGAATTTCGGTTCCTACGAGCAGTACTTC. It specifies CAISENFGSYEQYF.

V and J are TRBV14 and TRBJ2-7; D unresolved. This CDR3 comprises 12 residues. V was clipped by 3 bases and J by 7 bases, with 10 bases between them. Germline CDR1 and CDR2: SGHDN and FVKESK. As DNA, the CDR3 is TGTGCCAGCAGCCACTCCGTGGGGGAGCAGTACTTC. It is translated as CASSHSVGEQYF.

In its sample, this clonotype was seen many times. This chain uses TRBV3-1 with TRBJ2-3, with 8 bases fitting TRBD2. This CDR3 region has 17 residues. Germline-derived CDR1 and CDR2 are LGHDT and YNNKEL (reference sequence). J lost 5 bases, V lost 0 bases, and 10 bases had no gene match. In nucleotides, the CDR3 is TGTGCCAGCAGCCAAGATCTTCCGGGGGGGCAGAGAGATACGCAGTATTTT. Translated, it gives CASSQDLPGGQRDTQYF.

This clonotype was recorded many times. The chain has TRBV7-9 and TRBJ2-1, with D uncertain. Germline V gene data show CDR1 as SEHNR and CDR2 as FQNEAQ (reference sequence). This CDR3 is built from 11 residues. Trimming shortened V by 3 bases and J by 8 bases, and 5 bases separated the two germline ends. The CDR3 region is CASSFFDEQFF. CDR3 bases: TGTGCCAGCAGCTTTTTCGATGAGCAGTTCTTC. The full variable domain, rest sourced from reference TRBV7-9 and TRBJ2-1, is DTGVSQNPRHKITKRGQNVTFRCDPISEHNRLYWYRQTLGQGPEFLTYFQNEAQLEKSRLLSDRFSAERPKGSFSTLEIQRTEQGDSAMYLCASSFFDEQFFGPGTRLTVL.

Many counts were recorded for this clonotype. The chain has TRBV15 and TRBJ2-1; no clear D gene. Germline-derived CDR1 and CDR2 are LNHNV and YYDKDF (reference sequence). The CDR3 consists of 15 residues. The germline V and J ends were trimmed by 0 bases and 9 bases, with 15 bases remaining between them. This CDR3 reads CATSRDLGFGSEQFF. The DNA for the CDR3 is TGTGCCACCAGCAGAGACCTAGGATTCGGAAGTGAGCAGTTCTTC.

Details on this clonotype: A far more abundant clone sits one base away, making this likely a read error. The chain carries TRBV5-3 and TRBJ2-2, with D perhaps TRBD1 (6 bases). TRBV5-3 is an ORF, with its function uncertain. The CDR3 length is 16 residues. DNA of the CDR3: TGTGCCAGCAGCTTGGTCAGGGGATCCAACACCGGGGAGCTGTTTTTT. This translates into CASSLVRGSNTGELFF.

Ten or more counts support this clonotype. The chain uses TRBV9 and TRBJ2-6, with D unclear. Germline CDR1 is SGDLS and CDR2 is YYNGEE. CDR3 length: 12 residues. V was trimmed by 4 bases and J by 2 bases, leaving 1 base between them. CDR3 in DNA: TGTGCCAGCAGCCCTGGGGCCAACGTCCTGACTTTC. Translating gives CASSPGANVLTF.

This rearrangement joins TRBV2 to TRBJ2-5, with a tentative D call TRBD1 (7 bases). Germline lookup yields CDR1 SNHLY and CDR2 FYNNEI. V dropped 10 bases and J dropped 1 base, with 10 bases sitting between them. The CDR3 is made up of 12 amino acids. The chain's CDR3 is CATRDSQETQYF. The DNA for the CDR3 is TGTGCCACGCGGGACAGCCAAGAGACCCAGTACTTC.

This clonotype was detected ten times or more. The chain is built from TRBV18 and TRBJ2-2; D is possibly TRBD1 (6 bases). Germline V gene data show CDR1 as KGHSH and CDR2 as LQKENI. V lost 2 bases and J 1 base, leaving 8 bases between the germline ends. This CDR3 has 15 amino acids. CDR3 bases: TGTGCCAGCTCACCAAAACAGGGGAACACCGGGGAGCTGTTTTTT. Translating it yields CASSPKQGNTGELFF.

In its sample, this clonotype was seen many times. The V call is TRBV2, the J call TRBJ2-6, with a tentative D call TRBD1 (6 bases). CDR3 size: 14 residues. Looked up from germline, CDR1 is SNHLY and CDR2 is FYNNEI. Trimming cost V 7 bases and J 7 bases, with 14 bases left between them. This CDR3 is CASIRDTRANVLTF. The CDR3 region has the DNA TGTGCCAGCATAAGGGACACCCGAGCCAACGTCCTGACTTTC.

The chain links TRBV12-3 or TRBV12-4 to TRBJ1-6; D may be TRBD1 (6 bases). The length of the CDR3 is 15 residues. V was cut by 2 bases and J by 7 bases, with 12 bases left in between. The CDR3 loop is CASSLHGGPNSPLHF. Here the CDR3 DNA reads TGTGCCAGCAGTTTACATGGGGGGCCGAATTCACCCCTCCACTTT.

Ten or more counts support this clonotype. The V and J genes are TRBV29-1 and TRBJ2-3; TRBD2 aligns across 7 bases. Germline-derived CDR1 and CDR2 are SQVTM and ANQGSEA. CDR3 size: 14 residues. V trimming: 8 bases; J trimming: 2 bases; junction bases outside the gene matches: 10. This CDR3 is CSLQSSGNTDTQYF. As DNA, the CDR3 is TGCAGCCTCCAGTCTAGCGGAAACACAGATACGCAGTATTTT.

Regarding this clonotype: It is likely a read error: a sequence one base away is far more abundant. The CDR3 DNA sequence: TGTGCCTGCAGTCCGACCGGACCGGATCCTATCGAGCAGTACTTC. Amino acids: CACSPTGPDPIEQYF. The V call is TRBV28, the J call TRBJ2-1; D is uncertain. With the DNA end fitting TRBJ2-7 better, the J assignment may be wrong. This CDR3 is built from 15 residues. The germline gives CDR1 MDHEN, CDR2 SYDVKM.

This clonotype was detected only once. V and J are TRBV5-1 and TRBJ2-1; possibly TRBD2 for D (6 bases). This CDR3 contains 17 residues. V lost 0 bases, J lost 0 bases, and 13 bases lay in between. Germline V gives CDR1 SGHRS, CDR2 YFSETQ. CDR3 loop: CASSLGASVNSYNEQFF. Written as DNA, the CDR3 is TGCGCCAGCAGCTTGGGAGCTAGCGTCAACTCCTACAATGAGCAGTTCTTC.

The chain employs TRBV6-6 and TRBJ2-5; possibly TRBD1 for D (7 bases). The germline gives CDR1 MNHNY, CDR2 SVGAGI (reference sequence). This CDR3 spans 17 amino acids. V was pared by 4 bases and J by 5 bases, with 23 bases between. The CDR3 DNA follows: TGTGCCAGCAGTTGGACACCGCCGGCAGGGGGAGGTGAGACCCAGTACTTC. Its translation: CASSWTPPAGGGETQYF.

A few counts support this clonotype. The chain combines TRBV2 with TRBJ1-1, with a weak D call TRBD1 (6 bases). This CDR3 spans 14 amino acids. Per germline, CDR1 SNHLY and CDR2 FYNNEI. Trimming removed 3 bases at V and 5 bases at J, with 13 bases between. This chain's CDR3 is CASSERGGETEAFF. In nucleotides, the CDR3 is TGTGCCAGCAGTGAGCGAGGGGGAGAGACTGAAGCTTTCTTT.

In DNA form, the CDR3 reads TGTGCCAGCCATGAGGCCGTCCGCTCCTACGAGCAGTACTTC. Protein product: CASHEAVRSYEQYF. The J gene is TRBJ2-7, the V gene TRBV27; D gene uncertain. V lost 8 bases, J lost 0 bases, and 14 bases lay in between. The V gene's germline CDR1 is MNHEY and CDR2 SMNVEV (reference sequence). The CDR3 has 14 amino acids.

This clonotype has a count of ten or more. The J gene is TRBJ2-2, the V gene TRBV7-2, with D perhaps matching TRBD1 (6 bases). With 5 bases removed from V and 5 bases from J, the gap between germline ends came to 9 bases. CDR3 length equals 13 residues. CDR1 and CDR2 (germline): SGHTA, FQGNSA. This chain's CDR3 is CASSPQGTGELFF. The DNA for the CDR3 is TGTGCCAGCAGCCCACAGGGTACCGGGGAGCTGTTTTTT.

This clonotype was detected ten times or more. The chain uses TRBV3-1 and TRBJ2-1; 8 nucleotides align to TRBD2. This CDR3 spans 17 amino acids. Germline lookup yields CDR1 LGHDT and CDR2 YNNKEL (reference sequence). V trimming: 1 base; J trimming: 6 bases; junction bases outside the gene matches: 11. The CDR3, as DNA: TGTGCCAGCAGCCAAGTCTCAGCGGGAGTTTTTAGCAATGAGCAGTTCTTC. Protein product: CASSQVSAGVFSNEQFF.

This clonotype has ten or more counts. The rearrangement uses TRBV27 and TRBJ2-3, with unresolved D. CDR3 length: 12 amino acids. V was clipped by 6 bases and J by 4 bases, with 8 bases between them. In germline, CDR1 is MNHEY, CDR2 SMNVEV (reference sequence). In DNA, the CDR3 is TGTGCCAGCAGCTGGAAGGCAGATACGCAGTATTTT. The encoded protein is CASSWKADTQYF.

The V call is TRBV29-1, the J call TRBJ2-2; D possibly corresponds to TRBD1 (6 bases). The germline V and J ends were trimmed by 8 bases and 6 bases, with 13 bases remaining between them. The CDR3 is made up of 12 amino acids. Germline assignment: CDR1 SQVTM and CDR2 ANQGSEA. The CDR3 DNA follows: TGCAGCTTCTCCAGGGGATCCGGGGAGCTGTTTTTT. Translating gives CSFSRGSGELFF.

This clonotype has a count of ten or more. The J gene is TRBJ1-1, the V gene TRBV29-1; D is ambiguous. The length of the CDR3 is 10 residues. Germline CDR1 and CDR2: SQVTM and ANQGSEA. V lost 7 bases and J 3 bases, leaving 6 bases between the germline ends. For the CDR3, the DNA is TGCAGCGGACGGGACACTGAAGCTTTCTTT. Amino acid sequence: CSGRDTEAFF.

This clonotype came up once. This chain links TRBV5-1 with TRBJ2-3; D call uncertain. Trimming shortened V by 2 bases and J by 6 bases, and 19 bases separated the two germline ends. CDR3 length: 16 amino acids. Germline-derived CDR1 and CDR2 are SGHRS and YFSETQ. The CDR3 reads CASSFSGRPETDTQYF. The CDR3 bases are TGCGCCAGCAGCTTCTCGGGCCGGCCAGAGACGGATACGCAGTATTTT. The full variable domain, rest sourced from reference TRBV5-1 and TRBJ2-3, is KAGVTQTPRYLIKTRGQQVTLSCSPISGHRSVSWYQQTPGQGLQFLFEYFSETQRNKGNFPGRFSGRQFSNSRSEMNVSTLELGDSALYLCASSFSGRPETDTQYFGPGTRLTVL.